These T cell receptor beta chains were read from a single sample in a study of shared clonotypes between healthy human individuals. The protocol was immunoSEQ multiplex PCR, while the TCRdb copy is restricted to in-frame clones and leaves out a portion. The data hold 2,500,000 or so clones, with 85% to 95% observed a single time. The sequenced sample was naive CD4+ T cells from PBMCs. The receptors derive from a man aged 18 to 29 in good health. Some clones in this sample may be carry-over from other donors' samples. The CDR3 runs from the conserved cysteine through the conserved F or W. Each record gives: clone size, D gene, V gene, J gene, CDR3 protein, CDR3 DNA. A D gene is named only where the DNA matches it firmly. Only part of the rows carry a size: once, few, many, or a class if the clone is expanded.

abundance: once; d_gene: TRBD1; v_gene: TRBV6-5; j_gene: TRBJ2-7; CDR3aa: CASSAHRGSTYEQYF; CDR3nt: TGTGCCAGCAGTGCCCACAGGGGGTCCACCTACGAGCAGTACTTC
abundance: -; d_gene: -; v_gene: TRBV28; j_gene: TRBJ1-1; CDR3aa: CASSSLWTASNTEAFF; CDR3nt: TGTGCCAGCAGTTCCCTATGGACAGCTTCTAACACTGAAGCTTTCTTT
abundance: -; d_gene: TRBD2; v_gene: TRBV7-3; j_gene: TRBJ2-1; CDR3aa: CASSLRLGGLAPYNEQFF; CDR3nt: TGTGCCAGCAGCTTAAGACTGGGTGGACTAGCGCCCTACAATGAGCAGTTCTTC
abundance: once; d_gene: TRBD1; v_gene: TRBV18; j_gene: TRBJ1-1; CDR3aa: CASSRDRANTEAFF; CDR3nt: TGTGCCAGCTCTCGGGACAGGGCGAACACTGAAGCTTTCTTT
abundance: few; d_gene: -; v_gene: TRBV2; j_gene: TRBJ2-7; CDR3aa: CASSFADYEQYF; CDR3nt: TGTGCCAGCAGTTTCGCCGACTACGAGCAGTACTTC
abundance: -; d_gene: TRBD2; v_gene: TRBV19; j_gene: TRBJ2-5; CDR3aa: CASRGLAEQETQYF; CDR3nt: TGTGCCAGTAGGGGACTAGCGGAACAAGAGACCCAGTACTTC
abundance: -; d_gene: -; v_gene: TRBV6-5; j_gene: TRBJ2-3; CDR3aa: CASSFRAARDTQYF; CDR3nt: TGTGCCAGCAGCTTCCGGGCAGCGAGAGATACGCAGTATTTT
abundance: -; d_gene: -; v_gene: TRBV7-3; j_gene: TRBJ1-1; CDR3aa: CASSVGGGKTEAFF; CDR3nt: TGTGCCAGCAGCGTTGGCGGGGGGAAGACTGAAGCTTTCTTT
abundance: -; d_gene: -; v_gene: TRBV30; j_gene: TRBJ1-4; CDR3aa: CAWGEGEKLFF; CDR3nt: TGTGCATGGGGGGAAGGCGAAAAACTGTTTTTT
abundance: -; d_gene: -; v_gene: TRBV5-1; j_gene: TRBJ2-1; CDR3aa: CASSPGPESSYNEQFF; CDR3nt: TGCGCCAGCAGCCCTGGGCCGGAGAGCTCCTACAATGAGCAGTTCTTC
abundance: -; d_gene: -; v_gene: TRBV9; j_gene: TRBJ2-3; CDR3aa: CASSPTGTRTDTQYF; CDR3nt: TGTGCCAGCAGCCCCACCGGGACGAGAACAGATACGCAGTATTTT
abundance: -; d_gene: TRBD1; v_gene: TRBV5-1; j_gene: TRBJ2-7; CDR3aa: CASSLSRDRGEQYF; CDR3nt: TGCGCCAGCAGCTTGTCCCGAGACAGGGGTGAGCAGTACTTC
abundance: -; d_gene: -; v_gene: TRBV5-1; j_gene: TRBJ1-2; CDR3aa: CASSNKIMLGTGQRAINYGYTF; CDR3nt: TGCGCCAGCAGCAATAAGATTATGTTGGGTACCGGACAGAGAGCTATTAACTATGGCTACACCTTC
abundance: -; d_gene: TRBD1; v_gene: TRBV28; j_gene: TRBJ2-7; CDR3aa: CASSSGGSYEQYF; CDR3nt: TGTGCCAGCAGTTCAGGGGGCAGCTACGAGCAGTACTTC
abundance: -; d_gene: -; v_gene: TRBV27; j_gene: TRBJ2-2; CDR3aa: CAIREGRGTGELFF; CDR3nt: TGTGCCATCAGAGAGGGGCGGGGCACCGGGGAGCTGTTTTTT